The 5 T cell receptor beta chains given below trace back to one sample, sequenced in a study of cytomegalovirus exposure and HLA in healthy donors. Vbeta (60) and Jbeta (13) primers were used in the PCR. Some clones are missing from TCRdb's copy, which holds only in-frame ones; the method was immunoSEQ multiplex PCR. The sample holds 150,000 to 200,000 clones, roughly 77% seen once. The sequenced sample consisted of PBMCs. The receptor source for this set is a woman in her forties in good health and CMV-seropositive.

The V and J genes are TRBV11-2 and TRBJ1-2; D possibly corresponds to TRBD1 (6 bases). Germline loops: CDR1 SGHAT, CDR2 FQNNGV. The CDR3 covers 14 residues. Trimming removed 5 bases at V and 4 bases at J, with 14 bases between. The DNA for the CDR3 is TGTGCCAGCAGCCACTGGACAGATCTCTATGGCTACACCTTC. Translating gives CASSHWTDLYGYTF.

V gene TRBV27 combines with J gene TRBJ2-7, with 10 bases lining up with TRBD1. V was clipped by 4 bases and J by 4 bases; unmatched bases: 4. Germline values: CDR1 MNHEY, CDR2 SMNVEV (reference sequence). The CDR3 has 14 residues. CDR3 protein: CASSSGTGEYEQYF. The CDR3 DNA sequence: TGTGCCAGCAGTTCGGGGACAGGGGAATACGAGCAGTACTTC.

The chain employs TRBV11-2 and TRBJ2-1; 10 bases line up with TRBD2. After removal of 5 bases from V and 6 bases from J, the junction contained 7 bases not matched to a gene. The CDR3 covers 15 residues. Germline assignment: CDR1 SGHAT and CDR2 FQNNGV. The CDR3 sequence is CASSKSGGAGNEQFF. The CDR3 DNA reads as TGTGCCAGCAGCAAGAGCGGGGGGGCCGGCAATGAGCAGTTCTTC.

The chain is built from TRBV29-1 and TRBJ2-7; no firm D call. V was trimmed by 4 bases and J by 0 bases, leaving 7 bases between them. CDR3 length equals 12 residues. CDR1 and CDR2 (germline): SQVTM, ANQGSEA. CDR3 protein: CSVAYSSYEQYF. CDR3 nucleotides: TGCAGCGTTGCTTACAGCTCCTACGAGCAGTACTTC.

The gene calls are TRBV5-1 and TRBJ2-1; 7 bases are a match to TRBD2. Germline CDR1 is SGHRS and CDR2 is YFSETQ. V dropped 7 bases and J dropped 9; count of bases not matched to a gene: 13. The CDR3 is 14 amino acids. The chain's CDR3 is CASSTTGGLGEQFF. CDR3 bases: TGCGCCAGCTCCACGACGGGGGGTCTTGGTGAGCAGTTCTTC. The full variable domain, with the rest looked up from reference TRBV5-1 and TRBJ2-1, is KAGVTQTPRYLIKTRGQQVTLSCSPISGHRSVSWYQQTPGQGLQFLFEYFSETQRNKGNFPGRFSGRQFSNSRSEMNVSTLELGDSALYLCASSTTGGLGEQFFGPGTRLTVL.